The 18 T cell receptor beta chains in this list originate from one sample, sequenced in a study of blood T cell repertoires in COVID-19 (dated by TCRdb to about 2020). The method was the immunoSEQ multiplex PCR assay. What TCRdb holds here is the immuneACCESS table cut down to in-frame rearrangements. Part of the clones is not present; checked against another copy, under half of the missing clones reflect an unresolved V gene, and the others are unexplained. This sample is represented by around 160,000 clones; over 80% of them were singletons. The ten largest clones add up to 10% to 15% of the sample. Material for sequencing was PBMCs or T cells enriched from blood (not recorded which). The receptors stem from a woman aged 60 to 75 who had recovered from COVID-19.

The chain recombines TRBV15 with TRBJ1-5, with D uncertain. V was cut by 1 base and J by 4 bases, with 5 bases left in between. Germline CDR1 reads LNHNV; CDR2 reads YYDKDF (reference sequence). This CDR3 has 13 residues. Here the CDR3 reads CATSRGENQPQHF. DNA of the CDR3: TGTGCCACCAGCAGAGGGGAGAATCAGCCCCAGCATTTT.

This chain connects TRBV6-1 to TRBJ2-1; D is unresolved. The CDR3 consists of 13 residues. V was trimmed by 3 bases and J by 5 bases, leaving 8 bases between them. The germline V gene has CDR1 MNHNS and CDR2 SASEGT. CDR3 in amino acids: CASSEIIDNEQFF. CDR3 bases: TGTGCCAGCAGTGAGATAATAGACAATGAGCAGTTCTTC.

The chain uses TRBV11-1 and TRBJ1-4, with D possibly matching TRBD1 (6 bases). CDR3 length: 15 residues. Trimming shortened V by 4 bases and J by 5 bases, and 14 bases separated the two germline ends. CDR1 is SGHAT and CDR2 is FQDESV in the germline V gene (reference sequence). CDR3 DNA sequence: TGTGCCAGCAGCTCACAGGGAGGGGAGAATGAAAAACTGTTTTTT. Translated, it gives CASSSQGGENEKLFF. Full variable domain (rest looked up from reference TRBV11-1 and TRBJ1-4): EAEVAQSPRYKITEKSQAVAFWCDPISGHATLYWYRQILGQGPELLVQFQDESVVDDSQLPKDRFSAERLKGVDSTLKIQPAELGDSAMYLCASSSQGGENEKLFFGSGTQLSVL.

This sequence joins TRBV5-4 and TRBJ2-2, with a tentative D call TRBD2 (5 bases). Germline V lookup: CDR1 SGHNT, CDR2 YYREEE (reference sequence). CDR3 length: 15 amino acids. Trimming stripped 4 bases from V and 1 base from J, with 11 bases between. The CDR3 coding sequence is TGTGCCAGCAGCCCGACCGGGAAGAACACCGGGGAGCTGTTTTTT. Translated: CASSPTGKNTGELFF.

This chain uses TRBV18 with TRBJ2-7; the D gene is possibly TRBD1 (6 bases). Germline CDR1 reads KGHSH; CDR2 reads LQKENI. Trimming stripped 3 bases from V and 0 bases from J, with 9 bases between. This CDR3 spans 14 amino acids. The CDR3 reads CASSPNRASYEQYF. The DNA of the CDR3 is TGTGCCAGCTCACCCAACAGGGCCTCCTACGAGCAGTACTTC.

V and J are TRBV5-1 and TRBJ2-2; 8 bases match TRBD2. CDR3 length: 19 residues. Germline values: CDR1 SGHRS, CDR2 YFSETQ. The trim removed 0 bases at V and 4 bases at J, leaving 14 bases unmatched. CDR3 bases: TGCGCCAGCAGCTTGGCCTATCTAGCGGGTGGGCTTGGCACCGGGGAGCTGTTTTTT. Protein sequence: CASSLAYLAGGLGTGELFF.

This chain connects TRBV19 to TRBJ1-6, with 7 positions matching TRBD1. The junction had 6 bases not matched to a gene; V was cut back by 3 bases and J by 7 bases. Germline CDR1 and CDR2: LNHDA and SQIVND (reference sequence). CDR3 length: 15 amino acids. CDR3 coding DNA: TGTGCCAGTAGTATTTCGACAGGGTCGAATTCACCCCTCCACTTT. This encodes CASSISTGSNSPLHF.

The chain recombines TRBV21-1 with TRBJ2-1; no check of the table's D call, TRBD2, against the DNA was made. TRBV21-1 is noted as a pseudogene. There are 16 residues in the CDR3. In nucleotides, the CDR3 is TGTGCCAGCAGCTCCCGAGCGGGAGTCCCCTACAATGAGCAGTTCTTC. Translation: CASSSRAGVPYNEQFF.

This chain links TRBV27 with TRBJ1-1, with 7 bases matching TRBD1. J was trimmed by 4 bases and V by 3 bases; bases with no gene match: 5. Germline CDR1 MNHEY, CDR2 SMNVEV (reference sequence). The CDR3 is 14 residues long. CDR3 protein: CASSFLDRVTEAFF. The CDR3, as DNA: TGTGCCAGCAGTTTTCTCGACAGGGTCACTGAAGCTTTCTTT.

The chain uses TRBV28 and TRBJ1-1, with no clear D. Germline CDR1 MDHEN, CDR2 SYDVKM. The CDR3 is 10 residues long. Trimming took 7 bases from V and 8 from J, leaving 8 bases between them. In DNA, the CDR3 is TGTGCCAGCACATCTAGGGAAGCTTTCTTT. Translation gives CASTSREAFF.

The chain joins TRBV29-1 to TRBJ2-3, with D possibly matching TRBD1 (6 bases). The V end lost 0 bases, the J end lost 2 bases, and 15 bases lay between the germline ends. Germline CDR1 SQVTM, CDR2 ANQGSEA. The CDR3 runs to 16 residues. The CDR3 DNA reads TGCAGCGTTGAAGATGCGCAGGGGTCCCTCACAGATACGCAGTATTTT. Its translation: CSVEDAQGSLTDTQYF.

This rearrangement joins TRBV11-2 to TRBJ2-7, with 13 bases fitting TRBD2. V lost 5 bases to trimming and J lost 2 bases; unmatched junction nucleotides: 3. Germline V lookup: CDR1 SGHAT, CDR2 FQNNGV. CDR3 length equals 15 residues. CDR3 in amino acids: CASSKGLAGAYEQYF. The CDR3 coding sequence is TGTGCCAGCAGCAAAGGACTAGCGGGGGCCTACGAGCAGTACTTC.

This clone was seen a handful of times. V is TRBV28 and J is TRBJ2-7, with D maybe TRBD1 (7 bases). Trimming took off 3 bases at V and 0 bases at J, with 15 bases between the two ends. Germline CDR1 reads MDHEN; CDR2 reads SYDVKM. This CDR3 comprises 16 residues. In DNA form, the CDR3 reads TGTGCCAGCAGTTTCGGAGGGACAGCGAACTCCTACGAGCAGTACTTC. Amino acids: CASSFGGTANSYEQYF.

The CDR3 region has the DNA TGTGCCAGCTCACCACCCGTAAACAATGAGCAGTTCTTC. Its protein is CASSPPVNNEQFF. This chain uses TRBV18 with TRBJ2-1, with unresolved D. Per germline, CDR1 KGHSH and CDR2 LQKENI. CDR3 length equals 13 residues. Trimming pared 0 bases from V and 5 bases from J, leaving 5 bases between.

V and J are TRBV5-1 and TRBJ2-6; D possibly corresponds to TRBD2 (7 bases). Trimming removed 0 bases from V and 0 bases from J, with 10 bases in between. The CDR3 extends over 17 amino acids. The V gene's germline CDR1 is SGHRS and CDR2 YFSETQ. The CDR3 here is CASSLEGGGSGANVLTF. In DNA form, the CDR3 reads TGCGCCAGCAGCTTGGAGGGGGGGGGCTCTGGGGCCAACGTCCTGACTTTC.

This sequence joins TRBV6-5 and TRBJ2-3; the D gene is possibly TRBD1 (6 bases). Germline CDR1 is MNHEY and CDR2 is SVGAGI. V shed 8 bases and J shed 3 bases, with 12 bases lying between them. The CDR3 totals 13 residues. CDR3 DNA: TGTGCCAGCGGTCAGGGGATGACAGATACGCAGTATTTT. This sequence encodes CASGQGMTDTQYF.

The rearrangement joins TRBV14 to TRBJ1-3; 9 bases line up with TRBD1. Germline assignment: CDR1 SGHDN and CDR2 FVKESK. This CDR3 is built from 19 residues. With V trimmed by 3 bases and J by 0 bases, 12 bases remained unmatched. The CDR3 DNA reads TGTGCCAGCAGCCACGGCCGGACAGGGGAATTATTCTCTGGAAACACCATATATTTT. This encodes CASSHGRTGELFSGNTIYF.

There are a few counts of this clone. This sequence joins TRBV7-9 and TRBJ2-1; 10 nucleotides line up with TRBD2. CDR3 length equals 15 residues. Germline CDR1 is SEHNR and CDR2 is FQNEAQ (reference sequence). V was clipped by 5 bases and J by 5 bases; unmatched bases: 6. The CDR3 sequence is CASSHPLAGDNEQFF. In DNA form, the CDR3 reads TGTGCCAGCAGCCATCCCCTAGCGGGAGACAATGAGCAGTTCTTC. The whole variable domain, filled in from reference TRBV7-9 and TRBJ2-1, reads DTGVSQNPRHKITKRGQNVTFRCDPISEHNRLYWYRQTLGQGPEFLTYFQNEAQLEKSRLLSDRFSAERPKGSFSTLEIQRTEQGDSAMYLCASSHPLAGDNEQFFGPGTRLTVL.